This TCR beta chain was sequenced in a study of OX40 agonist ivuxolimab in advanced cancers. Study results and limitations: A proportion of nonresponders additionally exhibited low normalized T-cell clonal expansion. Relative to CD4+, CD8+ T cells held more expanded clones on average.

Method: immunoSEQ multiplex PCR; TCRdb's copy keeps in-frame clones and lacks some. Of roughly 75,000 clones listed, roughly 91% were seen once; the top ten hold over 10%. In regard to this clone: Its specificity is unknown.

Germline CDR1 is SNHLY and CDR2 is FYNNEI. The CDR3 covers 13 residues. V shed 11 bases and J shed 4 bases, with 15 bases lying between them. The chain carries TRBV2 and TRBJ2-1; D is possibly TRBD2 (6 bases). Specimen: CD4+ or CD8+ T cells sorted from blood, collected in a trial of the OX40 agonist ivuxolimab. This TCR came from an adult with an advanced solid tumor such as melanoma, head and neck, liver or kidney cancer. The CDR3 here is CASDGSPYNEQFF. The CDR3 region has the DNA TGTGCCTCCGACGGGAGCCCTTACAATGAGCAGTTCTTC. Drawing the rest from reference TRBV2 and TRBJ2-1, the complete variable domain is EPEVTQTPSHQVTQMGQEVILRCVPISNHLYFYWYRQILGQKVEFLVSFYNNEISEKSEIFDDQFSVERPDGSNFTLKIRSTKLEDSAMYFCASDGSPYNEQFFGPGTRLTVL.